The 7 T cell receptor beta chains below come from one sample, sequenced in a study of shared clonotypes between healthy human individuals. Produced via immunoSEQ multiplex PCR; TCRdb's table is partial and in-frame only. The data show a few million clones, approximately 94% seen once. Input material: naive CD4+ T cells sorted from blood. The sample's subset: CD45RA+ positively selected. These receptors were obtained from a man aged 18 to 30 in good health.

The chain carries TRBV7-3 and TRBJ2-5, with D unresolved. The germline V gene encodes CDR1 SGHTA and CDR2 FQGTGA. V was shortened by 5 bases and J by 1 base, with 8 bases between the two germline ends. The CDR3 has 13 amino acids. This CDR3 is CASSPGFQETQYF. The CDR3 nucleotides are TGTGCCAGCAGCCCGGGCTTCCAAGAGACCCAGTACTTC.

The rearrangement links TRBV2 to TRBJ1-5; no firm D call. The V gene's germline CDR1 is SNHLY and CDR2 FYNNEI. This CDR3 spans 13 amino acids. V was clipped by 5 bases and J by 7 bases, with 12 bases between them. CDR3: CASSPDFSQPQHF. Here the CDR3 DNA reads TGTGCCAGCAGTCCGGATTTCAGCCAGCCCCAGCATTTT.

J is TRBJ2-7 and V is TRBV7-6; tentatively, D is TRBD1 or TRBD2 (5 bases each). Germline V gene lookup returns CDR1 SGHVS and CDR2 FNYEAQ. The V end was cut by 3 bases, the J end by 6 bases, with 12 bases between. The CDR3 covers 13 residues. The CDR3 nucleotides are TGTGCCAGCAGCTTGGGGGAAGGGGTCGAGCAGTACTTC. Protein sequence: CASSLGEGVEQYF.

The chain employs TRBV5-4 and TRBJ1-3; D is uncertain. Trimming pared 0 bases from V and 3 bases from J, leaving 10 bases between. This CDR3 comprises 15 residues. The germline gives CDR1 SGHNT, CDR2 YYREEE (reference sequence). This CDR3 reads CASSLAPGHGNTIYF. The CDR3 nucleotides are TGTGCCAGCAGCTTGGCCCCAGGCCATGGAAACACCATATATTTT.

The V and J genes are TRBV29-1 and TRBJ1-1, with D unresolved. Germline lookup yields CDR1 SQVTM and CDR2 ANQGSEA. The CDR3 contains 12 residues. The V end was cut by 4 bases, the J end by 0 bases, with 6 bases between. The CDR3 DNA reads TGCAGCGTTGTGGATCTGAACACTGAAGCTTTCTTT. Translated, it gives CSVVDLNTEAFF.

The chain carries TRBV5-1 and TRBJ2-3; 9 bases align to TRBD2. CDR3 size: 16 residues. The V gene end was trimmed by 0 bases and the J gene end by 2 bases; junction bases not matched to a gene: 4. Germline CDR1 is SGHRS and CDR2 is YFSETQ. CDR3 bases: TGCGCCAGCAGCTTGGCCTTAGCGGGAGCCACAGATACGCAGTATTTT. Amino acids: CASSLALAGATDTQYF.

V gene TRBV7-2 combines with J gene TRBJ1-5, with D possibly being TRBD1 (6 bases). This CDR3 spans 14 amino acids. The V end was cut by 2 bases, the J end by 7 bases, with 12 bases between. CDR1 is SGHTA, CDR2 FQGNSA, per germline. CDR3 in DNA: TGTGCCAGCAGCTTAATACAGGGCTGGCAGCCCCAGCATTTT. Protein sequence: CASSLIQGWQPQHF. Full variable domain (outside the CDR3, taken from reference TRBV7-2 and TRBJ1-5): GAGVSQSPSNKVTEKGKDVELRCDPISGHTALYWYRQSLGQGLEFLIYFQGNSAPDKSGLPSDRFSAERTGGSVSTLTIQRTQQEDSAVYLCASSLIQGWQPQHFGDGTRLSIL.